This TCR beta chain was obtained from a study of blood T cell repertoires in COVID-19. Across the study: Samples representing acute and convalescent COVID-19 were sourced from the United States, Italy and Spain. From T cells, B-cell-depleted T cells, or PBMCs came the material, which was cDNA or gDNA.

V shed 5 bases and J 6 bases; nucleotides not matched to a gene: 6. In germline, CDR1 is SGHTA, CDR2 FQGNSA. This CDR3 is 13 amino acids long. In the original analysis: Cell counts per sample came from amplifying reference gene primers. Only in-frame clones appear in the TCRdb table, and some are missing; sequencing was by immunoSEQ multiplex PCR. The DNA gave D and trimming, while V, J and clone size come from that table. The sample consists of around 180,000 clones, around two thirds of them appearing once. The rearrangement uses TRBV7-2 and TRBJ2-7; 8 bases fit TRBD2. Input material: peripheral blood. The receptor comes from a woman over 75 with acute or convalescent COVID-19. CDR3 amino acids: CASSQRELGEQYF. In nucleotides, the CDR3 is TGTGCCAGCAGCCAGCGGGAGTTGGGCGAGCAGTACTTC.